This TCR beta chain was identified during a study of blood T cell repertoires in COVID-19. Whole-study context: PBMCs, B-cell-depleted T cells, or T cells were the source of the cDNA or gDNA that made up the material.

Clones were sequenced by immunoSEQ multiplex PCR, and TCRdb holds only the in-frame ones, with some missing. The data show about 50,000 clones, with more than 75% seen just once and over 4.5% held by the top ten. The material sequenced was peripheral blood. The sequence derives from a woman aged 55 to 70 with acute or convalescent COVID-19.

CDR3 in DNA: TGTGCCAGCAGTTTATCCGCAATAGCGCTTCAGTACTTC. Translating gives CASSLSAIALQYF. The V call is TRBV27, the J call TRBJ2-4; tentative D call: TRBD2 (5 bases). This CDR3 is built from 13 residues. Trimming pared 0 bases from V and 11 bases from J, leaving 11 bases between. Looked up from germline, CDR1 is MNHEY and CDR2 is SMNVEV (reference sequence).